The sequence of this TCR beta chain was determined in a study of neurological immune-mediated disorders. General study points: CDR3 amino acid sequences found in expanded clones were never shared across subjects, suggesting private repertoires in all groups.

This clonotype was seen many times. What it binds is unknown. Germline lookup yields CDR1 MDHEN and CDR2 SYDVKM. The J segment lost 6 bases and the V segment lost 6 bases, leaving 7 bases of the junction unmatched. CDR3 size: 15 residues. Each TCR transcript was tagged with a 10-nucleotide random UMI during 5'RACE. TCRdb called the 5' RACE reads again in MiXCR, with one record for every CDR3 protein. The sample contains about 35,000 distinct CDR3 sequences, about 7% of which appear only once. Sequences were obtained from PBMCs. The TCR sequence derives from a woman aged 40 to 50 in good health. The rearrangement uses TRBV28 and TRBJ2-2; 10 bases are shared with TRBD1. The CDR3 DNA sequence: TGTGCCAGCAGGACAGGGGGCAATCGCGCCGGGGAGCTGTTTTTT. It encodes CASRTGGNRAGELFF. The entire variable domain, with the rest obtained from reference TRBV28 and TRBJ2-2, is as follows: DVKVTQSSRYLVKRTGEKVFLECVQDMDHENMFWYRQDPGLGLRLIYFSYDVKMKEKGDIPEGYSVSREKKERFSLILESASTNQTSMYLCASRTGGNRAGELFFGEGSRLTVL.